A selection of T cell receptor beta chains follows, all from one sample in a study of vaccination effects on CD4 cells after COVID-19. These TCRs' antigens remain unknown. Sequenced by immunoSEQ multiplex PCR; TCRdb stores in-frame clones only, minus some. The data contain fewer than 35,000 clones, 72% of them singletons. Here the sequenced sample was CD4+ T cells from PBMCs cultured with a peptide pool, taken before COVID-19 vaccination. These TCRs come from a human donor who had a prior SARS-CoV-2 infection. Each CDR3 is given with its conserved first and last residue. Fields, in order: CDR3 DNA, CDR3 protein, clone size, D gene, J gene, CDR3 length, V gene. D genes are given only for firm matches. A row's size may be missing; if present it is once, few, many or a size class.

TGCGCCAGCAGCTTGGAAGGGCCTGAAGCTTTCTTT CASSLEGPEAFF NA NA TRBJ1-1 12 TRBV5-1
TGTGCCAGCAGCTTAGCGGGAGGGGAGCTGTTTTTT CASSLAGGELFF NA NA TRBJ2-2 12 TRBV7-3
TGTGCCAGCAGCCCCAGTGTCGGTCAGGATGCCTACGAGCAGTACTTC CASSPSVGQDAYEQYF NA NA TRBJ2-7 16 TRBV5-4
TGTGCCAGCAGTGAAGGTGGAGCAGGGCGCTATGGCTACACCTTC CASSEGGAGRYGYTF NA NA TRBJ1-2 15 TRBV2
TGTGCCAGCAGCAAAGCGATGAGGTTCAAAGCTTTCTTT CASSKAMRFKAFF NA NA TRBJ1-1 13 TRBV21-1
TGTGCCAGCAGCACTAGCGCATTAGGGAACATTCAGTACTTC CASSTSALGNIQYF once TRBD2 TRBJ2-4 14 TRBV4-2
TGTGCCAGCAGCTTGGGCTCTTTCTCCTACAATGAGCAGTTCTTC CASSLGSFSYNEQFF NA NA TRBJ2-1 15 TRBV5-4
TGCGCCAGCAGCTTACCGACAGGGGCCCGTAACGAGCAGTACTTC CASSLPTGARNEQYF NA TRBD1 TRBJ2-7 15 TRBV5-1
TGTGCCAGCAGCTTGGCGCCAGTCAGCACAGATACGCAGTATTTT CASSLAPVSTDTQYF few NA TRBJ2-3 15 TRBV5-5
TGTGCCAGCAGCTTGATCTGGGGGGAAGGCTATGGCTACACCTTC CASSLIWGEGYGYTF NA NA TRBJ1-2 15 TRBV5-4
TGTGCCAGCAGTTCGGGGACAGGTCGGAAGGGGTTT CASSSGTGRKGF NA TRBD1 TRBJ1-1 12 TRBV12-3/TRBV12-4
TGTGCCAGCAGCCCGGGACTAGCGGGAGGGTGGGAGCAGTTCTTC CASSPGLAGGWEQFF NA TRBD2 TRBJ2-1 15 TRBV11-3
TGTGCCAGCAGCTTAGATGGTGATCAGCCCCAGCATTTT CASSLDGDQPQHF NA NA TRBJ1-5 13 TRBV11-2
TGTGCCTGGAGACCGGGACTAGATCAAAACATTCAGTACTTC CAWRPGLDQNIQYF NA TRBD2 TRBJ2-4 14 TRBV30
TGTGCCAGCAGCTTAATAGCGGGAGGGGTGAACGAGCAGTACTTC CASSLIAGGVNEQYF few TRBD2 TRBJ2-7 15 TRBV6-2/TRBV6-3
TGTGCCAGCAGCCGGACAGGGGCTGATGAAAAACTGTTTTTT CASSRTGADEKLFF NA TRBD1 TRBJ1-4 14 TRBV3-1/TRBV3-2
TGTGCCAGCATGGCGGCGGGGCGCGAGACCCAGTACTTC CASMAAGRETQYF NA NA TRBJ2-5 13 TRBV7-9
TGTGCTAGCAGTCAGGACAGAAACACCGGGGAGCTGTTTTTT CASSQDRNTGELFF once NA TRBJ2-2 14 TRBV7-7
TGTGCCAGTAGTATAGTTGTGTGGCAGAGTGAGCAGTTCTTC CASSIVVWQSEQFF NA NA TRBJ2-1 14 TRBV19
TGTGCCAGCACCTTAGGGACAGCTTATGGCTACACCTTC CASTLGTAYGYTF few TRBD1 TRBJ1-2 13 TRBV3-1/TRBV3-2